Below, 26 T cell receptor beta chains from the same sample are listed, as sequenced in a study of cytomegalovirus exposure and HLA in healthy donors. This table comes from immunoSEQ multiplex PCR, and its TCRdb copy is limited to in-frame clones, with some not included. The sample lists about 73,000 clones, 80% to 90% occurring once. The sample consisted of PBMCs. All receptors derive from a woman aged 18-29 years in good health and CMV-seropositive.

The chain carries TRBV6-1 and TRBJ2-7; 10 bases are shared with TRBD1. The trim removed 8 bases at V and 2 bases at J, leaving 3 bases unmatched. The germline CDR1 and CDR2 sequences are MNHNS and SASEGT. The CDR3 totals 13 residues. As DNA, the CDR3 is TGTGCCAGCGGGACAGGGGAGGCCTACGAGCAGTACTTC. Protein product: CASGTGEAYEQYF.

This chain connects TRBV7-2 to TRBJ2-1, with TRBD2 matching 10 bases. CDR1 and CDR2 (germline): SGHTA, FQGNSA. The CDR3 runs 15 residues. Trimming cost V 5 bases and J 1 base; bases outside gene matches: 2. This chain's CDR3 is CASSQGLASYNEQFF. In DNA form, the CDR3 reads TGTGCCAGCAGCCAGGGACTAGCGTCCTACAATGAGCAGTTCTTC.

Only one count was recorded for this clone. The chain links TRBV30 to TRBJ1-1; the D is unclear. Per germline, CDR1 GTSNPN and CDR2 SVGIG (reference sequence). CDR3 length equals 13 residues. V was pared by 0 bases and J by 5 bases, with 10 bases between. The CDR3 DNA reads TGTGCCTGGAGTGTACGGAGGGAGACTGAAGCTTTCTTT. Amino acids: CAWSVRRETEAFF.

This clone was recorded a few times. This chain uses TRBV6-4 with TRBJ1-4; TRBD1 matches 9 bases. The germline V gene has CDR1 MRHNA and CDR2 SNTAGT. Trimming cost V 5 bases and J 7 bases; bases outside gene matches: 8. This CDR3 contains 15 residues. CDR3 amino acids: CASSSTGGGGEKLFF. DNA of the CDR3: TGTGCCAGCAGTAGTACAGGGGGCGGCGGTGAAAAACTGTTTTTT.

This chain uses TRBV28 with TRBJ2-7, with D possibly being TRBD2 (5 bases). The CDR3 loop spans 13 amino acids. The ends were cut back, 3 bases at V and 2 bases at J, with 8 bases in the middle. The germline CDR1 and CDR2 sequences are MDHEN and SYDVKM. The CDR3 loop is CASSFGEPYEQYF. The CDR3 nucleotides read TGTGCCAGCAGTTTCGGGGAGCCCTACGAGCAGTACTTC.

This chain uses TRBV7-9 with TRBJ2-1, with TRBD2 identical over 8 bases. Germline CDR1 reads SEHNR; CDR2 reads FQNEAQ (reference sequence). The junction had 6 bases not matched to a gene; V was cut back by 1 base and J by 1 base. There are 17 residues in the CDR3. This chain's CDR3 is CASSLVGVAGSYNEQFF. CDR3 bases: TGTGCCAGCAGCTTAGTAGGTGTAGCGGGGTCCTACAATGAGCAGTTCTTC.

This clone was found many times. This CDR3 is CASSLDPGVGTEAFF. As DNA, the CDR3 is TGCGCCAGCAGCTTGGACCCAGGGGTGGGTACTGAAGCTTTCTTT. V gene TRBV5-1 combines with J gene TRBJ1-1, with a tentative D call TRBD1 (6 bases). V was clipped by 0 bases and J by 5 bases, with 14 bases between them. The CDR3 runs 15 residues. The germline CDR1 and CDR2 sequences are SGHRS and YFSETQ.

V usage is TRBV10-3 and J usage is TRBJ1-1; no reliable D call. V was cut by 2 bases and J by 1 base, with 14 bases left in between. Looked up from germline, CDR1 is ENHRY and CDR2 is SYGVKD. This CDR3 comprises 16 residues. Here the CDR3 reads CAISETLSLGNTEAFF. The CDR3 DNA is TGTGCCATCAGTGAGACCTTAAGTCTAGGGAACACTGAAGCTTTCTTT.

This chain links TRBV7-8 with TRBJ1-6; D may be TRBD1 (6 bases). Per the germline V gene, CDR1 is SGHVS and CDR2 is FQNEAQ. This CDR3 region has 16 residues. Trimming removed 3 bases from V and 7 bases from J, with 16 bases in between. CDR3 amino acids: CASSFGGGGGNSPLHF. CDR3 DNA sequence: TGTGCCAGCAGCTTCGGGGGGGGAGGGGGAAATTCACCCCTCCACTTT.

The chain uses TRBV27 and TRBJ2-1, with TRBD2 matching 7 bases. J gave up 5 bases and V 8 bases, and 15 bases lay outside the gene matches. Germline lookup yields CDR1 MNHEY and CDR2 SMNVEV (reference sequence). The CDR3 runs to 16 residues. CDR3 in amino acids: CASGKLLAGEHNEQFF. The CDR3 DNA sequence: TGTGCCAGCGGCAAGCTCCTCGCGGGGGAACACAATGAGCAGTTCTTC.

The V call is TRBV30, the J call TRBJ2-1; TRBD2 matches 8 bases. V lost 1 base, J lost 4 bases, and 3 bases stayed unmatched. The germline gives CDR1 GTSNPN, CDR2 SVGIG (reference sequence). The CDR3 has 14 amino acids. CDR3 in amino acids: CAWSGLAIYNEQFF. The CDR3 nucleotides are TGTGCCTGGAGTGGACTAGCGATTTACAATGAGCAGTTCTTC.

The chain has TRBV4-3 and TRBJ1-6, with 7 bases lining up with TRBD1. The CDR3 sequence is 17 residues long. Germline lookup yields CDR1 LGHNA and CDR2 YSLEER. V lost 0 bases to trimming and J lost 6 bases; unmatched junction nucleotides: 8. The CDR3 reads CASSQDLWGTVNSPLHF. The CDR3, as DNA: TGCGCCAGCAGCCAAGATCTATGGGGGACAGTTAATTCACCCCTCCACTTT.

The chain combines TRBV4-1 with TRBJ2-1; 10 nucleotides match TRBD2. The CDR3 length is 15 residues. Germline CDR1 is MGHRA and CDR2 is YSYEKL. With 3 bases clipped from V and 7 bases from J, the junction kept 6 bases outside the gene matches. This CDR3 is CASSHLAGVGNEQFF. The CDR3 nucleotides read TGCGCCAGCAGCCACCTAGCGGGAGTGGGAAATGAGCAGTTCTTC.

The table lists this clone with a count of one. J is TRBJ2-5 and V is TRBV7-2, with D maybe TRBD1 (6 bases). The DNA end is more similar to TRBJ2-7, so the J call may be wrong. The germline CDR1 and CDR2 sequences are SGHTA and FQGNSA. This CDR3 is 15 amino acids long. The CDR3 is CASSLVQGSSYEQYF. The DNA of the CDR3 is TGTGCCAGCAGCTTAGTACAGGGCAGCTCCTACGAGCAGTACTTC.

The genes are TRBV4-1 and TRBJ2-7, with D possibly TRBD2 on 6 matching bases. The CDR3 loop spans 15 amino acids. The germline CDR1 and CDR2 sequences are MGHRA and YSYEKL. Trimming shortened V by 0 bases and J by 4 bases, and 13 bases separated the two germline ends. The CDR3 spells CASSQEARGGYEQYF. CDR3 in DNA: TGCGCCAGCAGCCAAGAGGCGCGTGGGGGGTACGAGCAGTACTTC.

This rearrangement joins TRBV7-9 to TRBJ1-4; no reliable D call. The V and J ends lost 5 bases and 7 bases respectively, with 14 bases between them. The germline V gene encodes CDR1 SEHNR and CDR2 FQNEAQ (reference sequence). The CDR3 has 14 amino acids. This CDR3 is CASSDIMYGEKLFF. CDR3 DNA sequence: TGTGCCAGCAGCGATATTATGTACGGTGAAAAACTGTTTTTT.

The chain carries TRBV5-4 and TRBJ1-6, with no clear D. Germline CDR1 SGHNT, CDR2 YYREEE (reference sequence). The CDR3 runs 15 residues. V lost 4 bases, J lost 0 bases, and 8 bases lay in between. Here the CDR3 DNA reads TGTGCCAGCAGCGCCCCGGGCTCCTATAATTCACCCCTCCACTTT. Protein product: CASSAPGSYNSPLHF.

The V and J genes are TRBV18 and TRBJ2-7; 9 nucleotides line up with TRBD1. CDR1 is KGHSH and CDR2 is LQKENI in the germline V gene. The V gene end was trimmed by 3 bases and the J gene end by 5 bases; junction bases not matched to a gene: 11. This CDR3 contains 16 residues. CDR3 nucleotide sequence: TGTGCCAGCTCACCTACGAAGATGACAGGGGGTAACGAGCAGTACTTC. Amino acid sequence: CASSPTKMTGGNEQYF.

The V call is TRBV5-6, the J call TRBJ2-7, with 7 bases that match TRBD2. The CDR3 is 15 amino acids. Germline CDR1 is SGHDT and CDR2 is YYEEEE. Trimming cost V 2 bases and J 0 bases; bases outside gene matches: 5. CDR3 DNA sequence: TGTGCCAGCAGCTTCGGGAGGACCCTCTCCTACGAGCAGTACTTC. Protein product: CASSFGRTLSYEQYF.

The chain carries TRBV2 and TRBJ2-5; weak D call: TRBD1 (5 bases). V lost 4 bases and J lost 2, with 11 bases in between. This CDR3 has 14 residues. Germline lookup yields CDR1 SNHLY and CDR2 FYNNEI. Here the CDR3 DNA reads TGTGCCAGCAGTGTTCAGGGTTTTCAAGAGACCCAGTACTTC. Translation: CASSVQGFQETQYF.

CDR3 sequence: CASSYLSGGLYNEQFF. CDR3 nucleotides: TGTGCCAGCAGCTACCTAAGCGGGGGCCTCTACAATGAGCAGTTCTTC. J is TRBJ2-1 and V is TRBV7-2, with 8 nucleotides matching TRBD2. Per the germline V gene, CDR1 is SGHTA and CDR2 is FQGNSA. Trimming cost V 4 bases and J 3 bases; bases outside gene matches: 8. The CDR3 sequence is 16 residues long.

J is TRBJ1-4 and V is TRBV4-1, with 10 nucleotides matching TRBD1. This CDR3 is built from 15 residues. Unmatched junction bases numbered 6, after V lost 4 bases and J lost 7 bases. The germline V gene encodes CDR1 MGHRA and CDR2 YSYEKL. The CDR3 nucleotides are TGCGCCAGCAGCCCCAACCGGGACAGGGGTGAAAAACTGTTTTTT. It yields the protein CASSPNRDRGEKLFF.

J is TRBJ1-1 and V is TRBV7-2, with a possible D match to TRBD1 (5 bases). The germline gives CDR1 SGHTA, CDR2 FQGNSA. CDR3 size: 14 residues. V lost 5 bases to trimming and J lost 2 bases, with 12 bases between them. In nucleotides, the CDR3 is TGTGCCAGCAGCCCCGACTGGGGCAACACTGAAGCTTTCTTT. It specifies CASSPDWGNTEAFF.

J is TRBJ2-3 and V is TRBV7-2; 8 nucleotides line up with TRBD2. The CDR3 is 19 amino acids. V was clipped by 6 bases and J by 0 bases; unmatched bases: 17. The germline V gene has CDR1 SGHTA and CDR2 FQGNSA. The CDR3 coding sequence is TGTGCCAGCAGTTTAACCCCCCTGGGGACTAGAACTAGCACAGATACGCAGTATTTT. It encodes CASSLTPLGTRTSTDTQYF.

The table lists this clone with a count of one. The V call is TRBV5-1, the J call TRBJ2-5; 11 bases map to TRBD2. V lost 4 bases and J lost 1; bases outside the gene matches: 6. The CDR3 runs to 16 residues. From germline, CDR1 is SGHRS and CDR2 YFSETQ. This chain's CDR3 is CASSTGLAEPQETQYF. CDR3 DNA: TGCGCCAGCAGCACGGGACTAGCGGAACCCCAAGAGACCCAGTACTTC.

The CDR3 reads CASSSGYQETQYF. As DNA, the CDR3 is TGTGCCAGCAGCTCAGGGTACCAAGAGACCCAGTACTTC. This chain connects TRBV7-9 to TRBJ2-5; D is perhaps TRBD1 (5 bases). The CDR3 is made up of 13 amino acids. In germline, CDR1 is SEHNR, CDR2 FQNEAQ (reference sequence). V was pared by 4 bases and J by 0 bases, with 6 bases between.